This section outlines one TCR beta chain sequence together with its context. The antigen is undetermined. The record originates from a study of graft-versus-host responses after intestinal transplantation. Turning to the study itself: The study gave all recipients anti-thymocyte globulin induction, then tacrolimus and steroids for roughly 3 years.

CDR3 length equals 14 residues. The V gene end was trimmed by 8 bases and the J gene end by 5 bases; junction bases not matched to a gene: 9. Germline lookup yields CDR1 MNHEY and CDR2 SVGAGI. Study-wide results and limits: GvH clones appeared in recipient marrow, some first in ileum or blood. Among circulating GvH clones, peak levels were associated with early post-transplant declines in HvG clones.

Clones were sequenced by immunoSEQ multiplex PCR, and TCRdb holds only the in-frame ones, with some missing. Of roughly 89,000 clones in the sample, roughly 90% were seen once. The TCR comes from a human donor who received an intestinal transplant. The sample consisted of unstimulated CD4+ T cells sorted from spleen or lymph node cells, taken before intestinal transplant. The gene calls are TRBV6-5 and TRBJ2-7; TRBD1 matches at 10 bases. The DNA of the CDR3 is TGTGCCAGCGGCCGGGACAGGGGAAGGAACGAGCAGTACTTC. Residues: CASGRDRGRNEQYF.